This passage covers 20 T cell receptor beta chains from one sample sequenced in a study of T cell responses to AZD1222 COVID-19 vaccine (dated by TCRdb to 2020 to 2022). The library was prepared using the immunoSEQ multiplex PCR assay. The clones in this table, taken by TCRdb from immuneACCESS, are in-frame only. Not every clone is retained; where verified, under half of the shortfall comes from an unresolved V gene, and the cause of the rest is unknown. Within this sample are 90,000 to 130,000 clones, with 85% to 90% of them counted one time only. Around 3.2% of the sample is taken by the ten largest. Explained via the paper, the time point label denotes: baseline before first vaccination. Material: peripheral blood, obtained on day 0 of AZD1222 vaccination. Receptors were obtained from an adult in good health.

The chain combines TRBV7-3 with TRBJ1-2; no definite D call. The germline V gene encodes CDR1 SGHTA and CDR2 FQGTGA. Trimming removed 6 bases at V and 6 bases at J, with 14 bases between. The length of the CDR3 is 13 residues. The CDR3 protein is CASSQDGPNGYTF. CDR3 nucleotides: TGTGCCAGCAGTCAGGACGGACCTAATGGCTACACCTTC.

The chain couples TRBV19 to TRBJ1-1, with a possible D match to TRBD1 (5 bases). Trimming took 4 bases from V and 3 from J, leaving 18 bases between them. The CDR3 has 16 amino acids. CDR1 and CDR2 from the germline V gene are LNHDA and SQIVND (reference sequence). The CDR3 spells CASSTTGEGYYTEAFF. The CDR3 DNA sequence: TGTGCCAGTAGTACCACCGGCGAGGGGTACTACACTGAAGCTTTCTTT.

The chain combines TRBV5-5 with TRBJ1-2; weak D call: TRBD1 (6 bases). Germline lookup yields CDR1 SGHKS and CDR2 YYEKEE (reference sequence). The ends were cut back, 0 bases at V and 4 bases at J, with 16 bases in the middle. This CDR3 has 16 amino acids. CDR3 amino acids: CASSLGPTGQIYGYTF. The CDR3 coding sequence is TGTGCCAGCAGCTTGGGGCCCACGGGACAAATCTATGGCTACACCTTC. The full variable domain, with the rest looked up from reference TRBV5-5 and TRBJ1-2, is DAGVTQSPTHLIKTRGQQVTLRCSPISGHKSVSWYQQVLGQGPQFIFQYYEKEERGRGNFPDRFSARQFPNYSSELNVNALLLGDSALYLCASSLGPTGQIYGYTFGSGTRLTVV.

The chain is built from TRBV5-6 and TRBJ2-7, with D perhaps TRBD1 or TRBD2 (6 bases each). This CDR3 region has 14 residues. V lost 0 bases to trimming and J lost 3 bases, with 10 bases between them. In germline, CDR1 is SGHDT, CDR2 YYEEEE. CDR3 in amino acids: CASSLDGGLYEQYF. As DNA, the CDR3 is TGTGCCAGCAGCTTGGACGGGGGCCTCTACGAGCAGTACTTC.

The CDR3 loop reads CASSEANFQETQYF. DNA of the CDR3: TGTGCCAGCAGCGAAGCCAATTTCCAAGAGACCCAGTACTTC. The chain uses TRBV3-1 (or the pseudogene TRBV3-2) and TRBJ2-5; no clear D. V gave up 5 bases and J gave up 1 base, with 11 bases separating them. The CDR3 extends over 14 amino acids. Per the germline V gene, CDR1 is LGHDT and CDR2 is YNNKEL (reference sequence).

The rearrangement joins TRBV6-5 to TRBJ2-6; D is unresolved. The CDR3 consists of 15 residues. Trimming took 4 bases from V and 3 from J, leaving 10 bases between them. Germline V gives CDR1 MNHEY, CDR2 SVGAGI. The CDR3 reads CASSSRASGANVLTF. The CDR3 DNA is TGTGCCAGCAGTTCTAGGGCGAGTGGGGCCAACGTCCTGACTTTC.

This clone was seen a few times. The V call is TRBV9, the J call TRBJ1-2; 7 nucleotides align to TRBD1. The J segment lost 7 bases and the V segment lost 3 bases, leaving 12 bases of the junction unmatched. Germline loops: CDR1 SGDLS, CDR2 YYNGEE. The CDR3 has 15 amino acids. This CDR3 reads CASSAVVGTESGYTF. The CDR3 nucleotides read TGTGCCAGCAGCGCCGTGGTGGGGACAGAGAGTGGCTACACCTTC.

In DNA, the CDR3 is TGTGCCAGCAGCTTACAGGGGAGGATCTATGGCTACACCTTC. Translating it yields CASSLQGRIYGYTF. The chain links TRBV13 to TRBJ1-2, with a possible D match to TRBD1 (6 bases). Deletions cut 2 bases from V and 4 bases from J, with 11 bases between. Germline V CDR1 and CDR2: PRHDT, FYEKMQ (reference sequence). The CDR3 contains 14 residues.

The CDR3 region has the DNA TGTGCCAGCAGCCAGGGCGTCGACAACTATGGCTACACCTTC. Protein product: CASSQGVDNYGYTF. The chain links TRBV28 to TRBJ1-2; perhaps TRBD1 as D (5 bases). V shed 6 bases and J shed 2 bases, with 13 bases lying between them. The CDR3 has 14 residues. Germline-derived CDR1 and CDR2 are MDHEN and SYDVKM.

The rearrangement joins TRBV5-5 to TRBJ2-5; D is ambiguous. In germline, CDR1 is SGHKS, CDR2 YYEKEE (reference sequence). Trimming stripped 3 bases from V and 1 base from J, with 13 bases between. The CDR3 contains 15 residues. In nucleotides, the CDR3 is TGTGCCAGCAGCTCGGTGAAGGCATCCCAAGAGACCCAGTACTTC. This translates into CASSSVKASQETQYF. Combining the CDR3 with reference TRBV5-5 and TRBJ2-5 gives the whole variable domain DAGVTQSPTHLIKTRGQQVTLRCSPISGHKSVSWYQQVLGQGPQFIFQYYEKEERGRGNFPDRFSARQFPNYSSELNVNALLLGDSALYLCASSSVKASQETQYFGPGTRLLVL.

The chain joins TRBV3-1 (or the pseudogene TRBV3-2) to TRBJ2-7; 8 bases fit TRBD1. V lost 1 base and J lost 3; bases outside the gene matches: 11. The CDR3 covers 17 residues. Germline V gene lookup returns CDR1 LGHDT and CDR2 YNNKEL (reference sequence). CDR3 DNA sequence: TGTGCCAGCAGCCAAGGGGAAATGCGACAGGGGATCTACGAGCAGTACTTC. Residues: CASSQGEMRQGIYEQYF.

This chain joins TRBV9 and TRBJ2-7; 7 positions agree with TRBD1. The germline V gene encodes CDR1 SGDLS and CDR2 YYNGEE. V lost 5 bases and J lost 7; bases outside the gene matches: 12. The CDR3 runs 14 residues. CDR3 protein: CASSPWTGLSEQYF. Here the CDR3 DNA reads TGTGCCAGCAGTCCCTGGACAGGCCTGAGTGAGCAGTACTTC.

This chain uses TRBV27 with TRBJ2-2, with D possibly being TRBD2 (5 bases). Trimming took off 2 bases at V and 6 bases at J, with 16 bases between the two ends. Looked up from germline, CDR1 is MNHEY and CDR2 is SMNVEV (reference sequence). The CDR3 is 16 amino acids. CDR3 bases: TGTGCCAGCAGTTTAGAGGGCGCCCATCTCGCCGGGGAGCTGTTTTTT. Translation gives CASSLEGAHLAGELFF.

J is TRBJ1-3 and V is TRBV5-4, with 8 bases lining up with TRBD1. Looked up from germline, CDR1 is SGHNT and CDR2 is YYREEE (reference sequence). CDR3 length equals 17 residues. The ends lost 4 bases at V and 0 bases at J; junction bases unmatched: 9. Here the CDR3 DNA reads TGTGCCAGCAGCAGCCGACAGGGGCCCCGCTCTGGAAACACCATATATTTT. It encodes CASSSRQGPRSGNTIYF.

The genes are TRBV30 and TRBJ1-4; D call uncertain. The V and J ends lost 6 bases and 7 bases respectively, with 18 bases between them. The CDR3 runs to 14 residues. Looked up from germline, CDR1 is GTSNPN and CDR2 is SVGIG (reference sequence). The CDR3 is CACPRQPRAEKLFF. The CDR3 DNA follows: TGTGCCTGTCCCAGACAACCGAGGGCTGAAAAACTGTTTTTT.

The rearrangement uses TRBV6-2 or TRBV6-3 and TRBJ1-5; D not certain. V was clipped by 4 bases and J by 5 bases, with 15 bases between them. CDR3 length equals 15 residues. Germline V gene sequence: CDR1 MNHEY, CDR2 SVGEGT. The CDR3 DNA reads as TGTGCCAGCAGTTCCTGGGCAGCGGAGTATCAGCCCCAGCATTTT. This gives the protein CASSSWAAEYQPQHF.

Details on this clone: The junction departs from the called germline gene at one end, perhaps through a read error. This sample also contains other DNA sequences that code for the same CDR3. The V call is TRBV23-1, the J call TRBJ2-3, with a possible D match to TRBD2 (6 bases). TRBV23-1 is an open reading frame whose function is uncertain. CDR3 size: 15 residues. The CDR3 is CASPLSGAPEDTQYF. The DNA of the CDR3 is TGTGCCAGCCCCCTTAGCGGAGCGCCGGAAGATACGCAGTATTTT.

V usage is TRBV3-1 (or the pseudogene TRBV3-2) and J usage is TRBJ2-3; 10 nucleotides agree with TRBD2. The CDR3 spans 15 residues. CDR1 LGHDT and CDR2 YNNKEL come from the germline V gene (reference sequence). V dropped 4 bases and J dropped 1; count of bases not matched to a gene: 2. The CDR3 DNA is TGTGCCAGCAGCCCCACTAGCGGGGGCACAGATACGCAGTATTTT. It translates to CASSPTSGGTDTQYF.

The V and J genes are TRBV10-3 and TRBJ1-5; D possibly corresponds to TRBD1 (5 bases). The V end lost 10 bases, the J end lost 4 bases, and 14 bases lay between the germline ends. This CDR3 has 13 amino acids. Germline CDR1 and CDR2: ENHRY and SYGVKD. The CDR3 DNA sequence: TGTGCCACTAAGAGGGGTGCGAATCAGCCCCAGCATTTT. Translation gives CATKRGANQPQHF.

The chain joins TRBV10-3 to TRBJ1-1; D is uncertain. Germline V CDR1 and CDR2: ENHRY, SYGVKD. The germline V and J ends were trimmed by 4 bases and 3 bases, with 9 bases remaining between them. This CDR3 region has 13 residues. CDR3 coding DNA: TGTGCCATCAGTGGACATTTAGACACTGAAGCTTTCTTT. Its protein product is CAISGHLDTEAFF.